Here is one T cell receptor (beta chain) with its context. The CDR3 contains 14 residues. The V gene's germline CDR1 is SNHLY and CDR2 FYNNEI. The ends lost 2 bases at V and 7 bases at J; junction bases unmatched: 5. The entry originates in a study of blood T cell repertoires in COVID-19. Overall study context: Acute and convalescent COVID-19 samples came from the United States, Italy and Spain.

The authors' processing: Reference gene primer amplification gave nucleated cell count estimates. Sequencing was performed with immunoSEQ multiplex PCR; in TCRdb, only in-frame clones are kept and a portion is missing. V and J calls and clone size are copied from that table; D and trimming were computed from the DNA. This table holds approximately 300,000 clones, 85% found once. The chain combines TRBV2 with TRBJ1-2; 9 bases fit TRBD1. Source material: peripheral blood. The TCR was taken from a woman aged 50 to 60 with active or convalescent COVID-19. Written as DNA, the CDR3 is TGTGCCAGCAGTGAACAACAGGGGGCGGGTGGCTACACCTTC. Translating it yields CASSEQQGAGGYTF.